Listed below are T cell receptor beta chains from one sample, sequenced in a study of blood T cell repertoires in COVID-19. The assay was immunoSEQ multiplex PCR, and TCRdb's table has in-frame clones only and misses some. This sample has 250,000 or so clones; about four fifths occur once, and the top ten carry 3.4%. Sequencing input: PBMCs or T cells enriched from blood (not recorded which). The receptors here all came from a middle-aged man who had recovered from COVID-19. Both conserved end residues are part of each CDR3. D genes are given only for firm matches. Not all rows give a size; the values are once, few, many and, for expanded clones, a class.

D gene | clone size | J gene | V gene | CDR3 protein | CDR3 DNA
TRBD2 | - | TRBJ2-1 | TRBV11-3 | CASSTGTSGRGEQFF | TGTGCCAGCAGCACTGGGACTAGCGGGAGGGGTGAGCAGTTCTTC
TRBD1 | - | TRBJ1-5 | TRBV28 | CASSDDRAGNQPQHF | TGTGCCAGCAGTGACGACAGGGCCGGGAATCAGCCCCAGCATTTT
TRBD1 | - | TRBJ1-5 | TRBV19 | CATLQGAKVSGYSNQPQHF | TGTGCCACCCTACAGGGGGCGAAAGTTTCAGGATATAGCAATCAGCCCCAGCATTTT
- | - | TRBJ2-2 | TRBV6-1 | CASSEQAYTGELFF | TGTGCCAGCAGTGAACAGGCCTACACCGGGGAGCTGTTTTTT
- | - | TRBJ1-2 | TRBV6-5 | CASTQRADYGYTF | TGTGCCAGCACCCAGCGAGCTGACTATGGCTACACCTTC
TRBD1 | - | TRBJ2-5 | TRBV29-1 | CSARDRDWYQETQYF | TGCAGCGCCCGGGACAGGGATTGGTACCAAGAGACCCAGTACTTC
TRBD1 | - | TRBJ1-1 | TRBV28 | CANRGVMNTEAFF | TGTGCCAACAGGGGAGTAATGAACACTGAAGCTTTCTTT
- | - | TRBJ2-1 | TRBV6-1 | CASSDRDRNEQFF | TGTGCCAGCAGTGACCGAGACAGGAATGAGCAGTTCTTC
TRBD2 | - | TRBJ2-7 | TRBV5-4 | CASSIAGAYEQYF | TGTGCCAGCAGCATAGCGGGGGCCTACGAGCAGTACTTC
- | - | TRBJ2-7 | TRBV2 | CASTREMAYEQYF | TGTGCCAGCACTAGAGAGATGGCCTACGAGCAGTACTTC
- | - | TRBJ2-6 | TRBV7-9 | CASSQGGVGANVLTF | TGTGCCAGCAGCCAAGGCGGGGTTGGGGCCAACGTCCTGACTTTC
- | - | TRBJ1-5 | TRBV19 | CASSILVLKGKNQPQHF | TGTGCCAGTAGTATCCTAGTCTTAAAGGGGAAAAATCAGCCCCAGCATTTT
- | - | TRBJ2-1 | TRBV2 | CASSDGQGFNEQFF | TGTGCCAGCAGTGATGGGCAGGGGTTCAATGAGCAGTTCTTC
- | - | TRBJ2-5 | TRBV4-2 | CASSPQGRGQETQYF | TGTGCCAGCAGCCCACAGGGAAGGGGCCAAGAGACCCAGTACTTC
- | - | TRBJ1-2 | TRBV18 | CASSPSREGYGYTF | TGTGCCAGCTCCCCAAGCAGGGAAGGGTATGGCTACACCTTC
- | - | TRBJ2-7 | TRBV4-1 | CASSQVNRPHEQYF | TGCGCCAGCAGCCAAGTGAACAGGCCCCACGAGCAGTACTTC
- | - | TRBJ1-2 | TRBV27 | CASSLDRGAFGYTF | TGTGCCAGCAGTTTAGATCGGGGGGCGTTTGGCTACACCTTC
- | once | TRBJ2-1 | TRBV4-1 | CASSQVGRGNEQFF | TGCGCCAGCAGCCAAGTCGGCAGGGGTAATGAGCAGTTCTTC
- | few | TRBJ1-1 | TRBV24-1 | CATSVSQGVTTEAFF | TGTGCCACCAGTGTCTCCCAGGGCGTCACCACTGAAGCTTTCTTT
- | - | TRBJ1-5 | TRBV3-1/TRBV3-2 | CASSQATEGGPQHF | TGTGCCAGCAGCCAAGCGACAGAAGGTGGGCCCCAGCATTTT
TRBD1 | - | TRBJ2-7 | TRBV9 | CASSVDRGPYEQYF | TGTGCCAGCAGCGTAGACAGGGGACCCTACGAGCAGTACTTC
- | once | TRBJ2-7 | TRBV6-5 | CASSRGIGRYEQYF | TGTGCCAGCAGCCGAGGAATAGGCCGCTACGAGCAGTACTTC
- | - | TRBJ1-3 | TRBV5-1 | CASSLAPGVSSGNTIYF | TGCGCCAGCAGCTTGGCTCCAGGGGTCTCCTCTGGAAACACCATATATTTT
TRBD1 | once | TRBJ2-7 | TRBV11-3 | CASKGGQLNYEQYF | TGTGCCAGCAAAGGGGGCCAGCTAAATTACGAGCAGTACTTC
- | - | TRBJ1-4 | TRBV4-1 | CASSPRDTNEKLFF | TGCGCCAGCAGCCCCCGGGACACCAATGAAAAACTGTTTTTT
TRBD1 | few | TRBJ1-2 | TRBV6-5 | CASSLQGARNGYTF | TGTGCCAGCAGTTTACAGGGGGCCAGAAATGGCTACACCTTC
TRBD2 | - | TRBJ2-7 | TRBV5-1 | CASSWPGASGGSEQYF | TGCGCCAGCAGCTGGCCTGGGGCTAGCGGGGGCAGCGAGCAGTACTTC
- | - | TRBJ1-2 | TRBV24-1 | CATSDLTANYGYTF | TGTGCCACCAGTGACCTCACAGCTAACTATGGCTACACCTTC
TRBD1 | - | TRBJ2-7 | TRBV2 | CASGPGQGPYEQYF | TGTGCCAGCGGTCCGGGACAGGGCCCCTACGAGCAGTACTTC
- | - | TRBJ2-3 | TRBV30 | CAWSDERPGLISFSTDTQYF | TGTGCCTGGAGTGACGAGAGGCCGGGACTCATAAGTTTTAGCACAGATACGCAGTATTTT
- | - | TRBJ1-1 | TRBV2 | CASRRDNTMNTEAFF | TGTGCCAGCAGAAGGGACAATACCATGAACACTGAAGCTTTCTTT
TRBD1 | - | TRBJ1-2 | TRBV28 | CASRDPDRGYGYTF | TGTGCCAGCAGGGATCCGGACAGGGGCTATGGCTACACCTTC
TRBD1 | - | TRBJ2-5 | TRBV27 | CASSSLGGRETQYF | TGTGCCAGCAGTTCCCTAGGGGGCCGGGAGACCCAGTACTTC
- | - | TRBJ1-6 | TRBV19 | CASSRDNSPLHF | TGTGCCAGTAGTCGAGATAATTCACCCCTCCACTTT
- | - | TRBJ1-5 | TRBV6-2/TRBV6-3 | CASSSLRGPQHF | TGTGCCAGCAGTTCACTTCGAGGGCCCCAGCATTTT
- | few | TRBJ2-1 | TRBV11-3 | CASSHSFGLIHFF | TGTGCCAGCAGCCATTCCTTCGGACTAATCCATTTCTTC
- | - | TRBJ2-7 | TRBV5-6 | CASTRRGNIYEQYF | TGTGCCAGCACCAGGAGGGGAAACATCTACGAGCAGTACTTC
TRBD1 | few | TRBJ1-4 | TRBV18 | CASFQAGTATEKLFF | TGTGCCAGCTTCCAGGCCGGGACAGCAACCGAAAAACTGTTTTTT
TRBD1 | - | TRBJ2-7 | TRBV4-1 | CASSYRTGGEGPYEQYF | TGCGCCAGCAGCTATCGGACAGGGGGCGAAGGGCCCTACGAGCAGTACTTC